This T cell receptor beta chain is drawn from a study of blood T cell repertoires in COVID-19. The overall study: There were acute and convalescent COVID-19 samples, and they came from the United States, Italy and Spain.

CDR1 KGHSH and CDR2 LQKENI come from the germline V gene. CDR3 length: 13 amino acids. The V and J ends lost 5 bases and 11 bases, in that order; junction bases with no gene match: 7. In the study's own analysis: Nucleated cell counts were estimated from reference gene primer amplification. The assay was immunoSEQ multiplex PCR, and TCRdb's table has in-frame clones only and misses some. D and trimming come from the DNA, and the V and J calls and clone size come from that table. Of some 250,000 clones listed, more than 75% were seen once; the top ten hold 0.99%. The V and J genes are TRBV18 and TRBJ2-2, with 8 bases fitting TRBD1. The clonotype was recovered from a woman between 40 and 50 years old who had recovered from COVID-19. The sample consisted of peripheral blood. The CDR3 sequence is CASSADRARELFF. In DNA form, the CDR3 reads TGTGCCAGCTCAGCGGACAGGGCAAGAGAGCTGTTTTTT. Based on the CDR3 plus reference TRBV18 and TRBJ2-2, the full variable domain is NAGVMQNPRHLVRRRGQEARLRCSPMKGHSHVYWYRQLPEEGLKFMVYLQKENIIDESGMPKERFSAEFPKEGPSILRIQQVVRGDSAAYFCASSADRARELFFGEGSRLTVL.